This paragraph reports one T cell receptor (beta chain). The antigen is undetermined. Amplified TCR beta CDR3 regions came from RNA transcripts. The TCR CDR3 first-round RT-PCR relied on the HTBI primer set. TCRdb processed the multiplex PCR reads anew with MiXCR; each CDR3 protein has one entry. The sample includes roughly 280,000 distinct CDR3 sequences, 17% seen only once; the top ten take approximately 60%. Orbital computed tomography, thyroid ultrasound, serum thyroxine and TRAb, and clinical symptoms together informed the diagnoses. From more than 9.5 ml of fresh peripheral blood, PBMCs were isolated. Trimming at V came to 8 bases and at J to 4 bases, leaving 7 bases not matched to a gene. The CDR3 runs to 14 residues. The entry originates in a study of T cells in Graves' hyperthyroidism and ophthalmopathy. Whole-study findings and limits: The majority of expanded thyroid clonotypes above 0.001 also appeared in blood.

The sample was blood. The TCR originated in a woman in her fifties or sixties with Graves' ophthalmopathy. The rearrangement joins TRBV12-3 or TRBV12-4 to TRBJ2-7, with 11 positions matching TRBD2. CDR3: CASGRTSGGYEQYF. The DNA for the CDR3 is TGTGCCAGCGGACGTACTAGCGGGGGATACGAGCAGTACTTC.